This paragraph reports one T cell receptor beta chain. This clonotype was seen many times. No antigen is known for it. No base-level quality is on record; no much larger clone is a single base apart. The TCR beta CDR3 regions were amplified from RNA transcripts. The first round of RT-PCR for the TCR CDR3 was performed with the HTBI primer set and the Qiagen OneStep RT-PCR kit. Libraries were constructed in a second round of multiplex PCR, after which size selection and purification were performed. Paired-end sequencing of the libraries was performed with 100 bp reads on an Illumina HiSeq2000. The study's own analysis went as follows. SOAPnuke was used to process the raw data, with reads discarded if the reads contained adapters or uncalled bases, had a mean Phred below 15, or lacked an exact constant-primer or identifier match. COPE v1.2.5 was used to merge the high-quality paired reads, and each unique nucleotide sequence was defined as a clonotype. MiTCR v1.1 was used to align clonotypes to the IMGT TRBV, TRBD and TRBJ reference segments. Analysis was restricted to V-J combinations with a frequency above 0.0001, which covered roughly 99% of repertoires. A TCS score was defined as the ratio between F50 (clonal expansion) and ExV (chaos), using BLOSUM62-based TCRdist between CDR3 peptides within each V-J. Welch's t-statistics and random forest reduced roughly 540 V-J features to 13, which were used in a naive Bayes classifier (R e1071). The public reads were reanalyzed by TCRdb: fastp trimming at Q25, MiXCR alignment, in-frame beta chains only. Every CDR3 protein is listed once, alongside the most common genes and DNA of its rows. The V and J calls were determined by TCRdb, not by the authors. In this sample the table shows fewer than 500,000 distinct CDR3 sequences, over 12% of which occur a single time. About 13% of the sample rests with the top ten.

The germline V and J ends show losses of 3 bases and 2 bases respectively, and no gene match explains 9 bases of the junction. The germline V gene sets CDR1 to KGHDR and CDR2 to SFDVKD. Inclusive of the bounding cysteine and phenylalanine, the CDR3 is 16 residues long. Only the CDR3 region is kept as DNA, spanning 48 bases read in frame from base 1. The source of the sample is a study of T cells in Graves' hyperthyroidism and ophthalmopathy (dated by TCRdb to the late 2010s). Broadly, across the study: Peripheral blood samples were taken at initial diagnosis, before any treatment was given. To identify distinguishing TCR V-J signatures, a discovery cohort of 90 to 100 patients was used, comprising some 45 with Graves' ophthalmopathy and some 60 with stable Graves' hyperthyroidism. TCR Vbeta CDR3 sequencing of 135 peripheral blood samples (under 45 ophthalmopathy, approximately 80 hyperthyroidism and roughly 17 progressor patients) is reported in the paper. Thyroid tissue and blood T-cell repertoires from roughly six Graves' hyperthyroidism patients were also compared in the study. Prospective prediction of ophthalmopathy was tested in an independent validation cohort of 18 hyperthyroidism patients and roughly 16 patients who later progressed to ophthalmopathy. The 75 to 100 discovery patients were randomly split 7:3 into training and test sets. Following sampling, methimazole starting at 30 mg daily was given to hyperthyroidism patients, and high-dose intravenous methylprednisolone was given to ophthalmopathy patients.

Ophthalmopathy patients had moderately to severely active disease, with a Clinical Activity Score of 3 or more, a NOSPECS grade of 4 or more, and a disease duration of less than 3 months. Any patient with an uncontrolled infection, another autoimmune disease, pregnancy or lactation was excluded. Clinical symptoms, serum thyroxine and TRAb, thyroid ultrasound, and orbital computed tomography formed the basis for the diagnoses. PBMCs were isolated from more than 9 ml of fresh peripheral blood by Ficoll-Paque density gradient centrifugation. Total RNA was extracted using Trizol reagent, and RNA quality was assessed on an Agilent 2100 Bioanalyzer. Here is what the overall study found, with its caveats: A model built on a 13 V-J signature distinguished ophthalmopathy from stable hyperthyroidism, reaching about 89% sensitivity and around 82% specificity in cross-validation and 80%/75% in testing. Most expanded thyroid clonotypes (frequency above 0.001) were also found in blood, which suggests that blood repertoires may mirror thyroid immune responses. In validation, progression to ophthalmopathy was predicted by the model with 55% to 71% sensitivity and roughly 76% specificity, a median of approximately 6.5 months before onset. No statistical method was used to fix the sample size in advance, and group allocation was not hidden from the investigators.

The source of this sequence is a man aged 18 to 29 with Graves' ophthalmopathy. Material: blood. Rearrangement joined TRBV24-1 to TRBJ2-7; TRBD1 agrees with 7 junctional bases. This receptor has the CDR3 CATSDGGRQGAYEQYF. The bases read TGTGCCACCAGTGATGGGGGACGGCAGGGGGCCTACGAGCAGTACTTC.